The entry below describes one T cell receptor (beta chain). This sample is part of a study of shared clonotypes between healthy human individuals. TCRdb's table, derived via immunoSEQ multiplex PCR, lists solely in-frame clones and lacks some. The data hold about 530,000 clones, with less than 96% observed a single time. The J segment lost 0 bases and the V segment lost 5 bases, leaving 10 bases of the junction unmatched. This CDR3 has 18 residues. CDR1 and CDR2 (germline): MNHEY, SMNVEV (reference sequence). The chain links TRBV27 to TRBJ2-1; 10 bases are a match to TRBD2. The TCR was taken from a woman younger than 45 in good health. The sample comprised naive CD4+ T cells sorted from blood. Regarding subset: CD45RA+ positively selected. The CDR3 DNA reads as TGTGCCAGCAGTATTTATCGGACTAGCGGAAACTCCTACAATGAGCAGTTCTTC. It specifies CASSIYRTSGNSYNEQFF.